The T cell receptor (beta chain) under discussion was sequenced for a study of Graves' ophthalmopathy and Graves' hyperthyroidism. For the study at large: Untreated patients at initial diagnosis provided peripheral blood.

Amplifying from RNA transcripts, the study obtained TCR beta CDR3 regions. First-round RT-PCR with HTBI primers preceded a second-round multiplex PCR. MiXCR, applied by TCRdb to the multiplex PCR reads, yields one record per CDR3 protein. The sample holds 200,000 to 250,000 distinct CDR3 sequences, approximately 29% seen once. This clonotype was counted many times. The CDR3 consists of 14 residues. V gave up 3 bases and J gave up 5 bases, with 11 bases separating them. Looked up from germline, CDR1 is KGHSH and CDR2 is LQKENI. Ophthalmopathy cases showed moderate-to-severe activity, scoring CAS ≥3 and NOSPECS ≥4, with duration under 3 months. Exclusion criteria comprised other autoimmune diseases, uncontrolled infections, pregnancy or lactation in patients.

Material for sequencing was peripheral blood. The J gene is TRBJ2-4, the V gene TRBV18; the D gene is possibly TRBD2 (5 bases). The receptor comes from a man aged 50 or older with Graves' ophthalmopathy. The chain's CDR3 is CASSPRGNENIQYF. The CDR3, as DNA: TGTGCCAGCTCACCTCGGGGTAACGAAAACATTCAGTACTTC.